This T cell receptor (beta chain) was sequenced for a study of persistence of HIV-infected CD4 T cells. Study as a whole: Blood samples, up to about 200 mL, came from multiple time points, except a couple of leukapheresis donors sampled once. Study-level results: Antigen-responding cells were enriched for degenerate expanded CDR3beta sequences.

This nonspecific control used anti-CD3/anti-CD28 bead stimulation of CD4+ T cells. CD4+ T cells upregulating both CD40 ligand and CD69 were sorted as responding cells. Inclusion required CMV-positive serology and CD4+ counts above 400 cells/uL. CD8+ T cells were removed from PBMCs prior to stimulation. A remark on this clone: Its antigen is unknown.

Sequencing used immunoSEQ version 4 in survey mode. Profiling relied on immunoSEQ multiplex PCR, and the TCRdb table lists in-frame clones only, not all of them. The table has under 55,000 clones, 88% seen once. This CDR3 is built from 15 residues. V shed 0 bases, J shed 7 bases, and the junction held 9 bases outside the gene matches. Per germline, CDR1 SGHKS and CDR2 YYEKEE (reference sequence). This specimen consisted of CD4+ T cells sorted from PBMCs after approximately 19-hour stimulation, obtained from a patient who received antiretroviral therapy. The rearrangement joins TRBV5-5 to TRBJ1-2, with TRBD1 identical over 7 bases. This receptor was obtained from an adult woman with HIV who was CMV-seropositive. Here the CDR3 reads CASSLVGTDHFGYTF. For the CDR3, the DNA is TGTGCCAGCAGCTTGGTTGGGACAGACCACTTTGGCTACACCTTC.